This TCR beta chain originates from a study of cytomegalovirus exposure and HLA in healthy donors. CDR3 size: 16 residues. The V gene lost 0 bases and the J gene lost 0 bases, with 12 bases spanning the gap. In germline, CDR1 is GTSNPN, CDR2 SVGIG (reference sequence). A multiplex PCR was run with 60 Vbeta primers and 13 Jbeta primers. The protocol was immunoSEQ multiplex PCR, while the TCRdb copy is restricted to in-frame clones and leaves out a portion. The table lists approximately 110,000 clones. A remark on this clone: The antigen is unknown.

Study-level results: Based on reports, TCR beta sequences accurately predicted HLA-A and HLA-B alleles for most subjects. HLA restriction was apparent for most CMV-associated TCR beta chains in a later analysis.

Sequences were obtained from PBMCs. V is TRBV30 and J is TRBJ1-3; perhaps TRBD1 as D (5 bases). The sequence came from a man younger than 35 in good health and CMV-seronegative. The CDR3 protein is CAWSVGALSSGNTIYF. CDR3 nucleotide sequence: TGTGCCTGGAGTGTAGGGGCCTTAAGCTCTGGAAACACCATATATTTT.